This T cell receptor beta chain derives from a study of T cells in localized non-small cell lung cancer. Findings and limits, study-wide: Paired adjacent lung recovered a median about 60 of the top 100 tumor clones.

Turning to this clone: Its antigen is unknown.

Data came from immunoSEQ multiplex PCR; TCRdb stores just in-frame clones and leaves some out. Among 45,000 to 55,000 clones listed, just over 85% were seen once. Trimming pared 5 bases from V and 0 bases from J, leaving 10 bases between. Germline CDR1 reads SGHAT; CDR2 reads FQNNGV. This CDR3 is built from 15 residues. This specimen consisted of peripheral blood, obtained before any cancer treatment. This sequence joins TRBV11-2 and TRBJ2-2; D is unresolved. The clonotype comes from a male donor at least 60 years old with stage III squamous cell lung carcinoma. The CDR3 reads CASSLANTNTGELFF. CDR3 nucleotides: TGTGCCAGCAGCCTCGCAAATACGAACACCGGGGAGCTGTTTTTT.